This entry lists 14 T cell receptor beta chains sequenced from one sample in a study of OX40 agonist ivuxolimab in advanced cancers. The repertoire was sequenced with immunoSEQ multiplex PCR; TCRdb's copy has only in-frame clones and lacks some. The data show fewer than 95,000 clones, about 87% seen once. Specimen: CD4+ or CD8+ T cells sorted from blood, collected in a trial of the OX40 agonist ivuxolimab. The source is an adult with an advanced solid tumor such as melanoma, head and neck, liver or kidney cancer.

V usage is TRBV30 and J usage is TRBJ2-5, with TRBD2 identical over 8 bases. The tail of the sequence fits TRBJ2-7 better, so the J call may be wrong. Germline values: CDR1 GTSNPN, CDR2 SVGIG (reference sequence). This CDR3 is 16 amino acids long. The CDR3 sequence: CAWSLGSGSSSYEQYF. The CDR3 DNA reads TGTGCCTGGAGTTTAGGAAGCGGGAGCAGCTCCTACGAGCAGTACTTC.

The chain uses TRBV19 and TRBJ1-1; 7 bases match TRBD1. The CDR3 has 12 residues. The junction had 5 bases not matched to a gene; V was cut back by 9 bases and J by 4 bases. Looked up from germline, CDR1 is LNHDA and CDR2 is SQIVND (reference sequence). The CDR3 sequence: CASRQGGTEAFF. The CDR3, as DNA: TGTGCCAGCAGACAGGGCGGCACTGAAGCTTTCTTT.

Details on this clone: Relative to the germline gene, one junction end is altered; a read error may explain this. The same CDR3 can be traced to other DNA sequences in this sample. The CDR3 bases are TGTGCCAGCAGCTTAGTTAGCGGGATATTCTACGAGCAGTATTTC. It translates to CASSLVSGIFYEQYF. V and J are TRBV11-2 and TRBJ2-7, with 8 nucleotides matching TRBD2. The CDR3 covers 15 residues. Germline V CDR1 and CDR2: SGHAT, FQNNGV.

The chain uses TRBV27 and TRBJ2-3; the match to TRBD1 covers 9 bases. The CDR3 extends over 15 amino acids. Germline CDR1 and CDR2: MNHEY and SMNVEV (reference sequence). The J segment lost 2 bases and the V segment lost 8 bases, leaving 8 bases of the junction unmatched. In nucleotides, the CDR3 is TGTGCCAGCCCCCTGACAGGGGGTATCACAGATACGCAGTATTTT. Its translation is CASPLTGGITDTQYF.

The CDR3 reads CASSLGPGGGTEAFF. The DNA of the CDR3 is TGTGCCAGCAGCTTGGGTCCAGGGGGAGGTACTGAAGCTTTCTTT. This rearrangement joins TRBV11-2 to TRBJ1-1; 7 nucleotides match TRBD1. Germline values: CDR1 SGHAT, CDR2 FQNNGV. J gave up 5 bases and V 3 bases, and 9 bases lay outside the gene matches. CDR3 length equals 15 residues.

This clone has at least ten counts. The chain has TRBV6-4 and TRBJ2-3, with 8 bases identical to TRBD1. The V and J ends lost 6 bases and 4 bases, in that order; junction bases with no gene match: 6. In germline, CDR1 is MRHNA, CDR2 SNTAGT. The CDR3 length is 14 residues. CDR3 nucleotides: TGTGCCAGCAGCCTGACAGGGGAGGCAGATACGCAGTATTTT. Amino acids: CASSLTGEADTQYF.

This chain connects TRBV30 to TRBJ2-1; no clear D. The CDR3 length is 14 residues. Trimming removed 2 bases at V and 0 bases at J, with 8 bases between. Germline V gene lookup returns CDR1 GTSNPN and CDR2 SVGIG (reference sequence). CDR3 in DNA: TGTGCCTGGAGTCTACGTAGCTCCTACAATGAGCAGTTCTTC. This gives the protein CAWSLRSSYNEQFF.

The chain couples TRBV6-1 to TRBJ2-3; the match to TRBD2 covers 10 bases. With V trimmed by 2 bases and J by 4 bases, 3 bases remained unmatched. Germline lookup yields CDR1 MNHNS and CDR2 SASEGT. This CDR3 contains 15 residues. In nucleotides, the CDR3 is TGTGCCAGCAGTGAACCGGGACTAGCGCCAGATACGCAGTATTTT. Residues: CASSEPGLAPDTQYF.

The rearrangement uses TRBV7-8 and TRBJ2-7, with D tentatively TRBD1 or TRBD2 (6 bases each). There are 14 residues in the CDR3. Germline loops: CDR1 SGHVS, CDR2 FQNEAQ. Trimming stripped 4 bases from V and 3 bases from J, with 13 bases between. CDR3 sequence: CASSSVEGGYEQYF. Here the CDR3 DNA reads TGTGCCAGCAGCTCGGTCGAGGGGGGCTACGAGCAGTACTTC.

This chain links TRBV6-6 with TRBJ1-3; D is unresolved. There are 16 residues in the CDR3. V dropped 6 bases and J dropped 0 bases, with 15 bases sitting between them. Germline loops: CDR1 MNHNY, CDR2 SVGAGI (reference sequence). CDR3 nucleotides: TGTGCCAGCAGGGGAGGATACGACCTCTCTGGAAACACCATATATTTT. Its translation: CASRGGYDLSGNTIYF.

This clone was picked up one time. This sequence joins TRBV11-2 and TRBJ2-7; D remains ambiguous. The CDR3 length is 13 residues. Germline CDR1 reads SGHAT; CDR2 reads FQNNGV. V lost 0 bases and J 5 bases, leaving 8 bases between the germline ends. This CDR3 is CASSLDSIDEQYF. DNA for the CDR3: TGTGCCAGCAGCTTAGACAGTATCGACGAGCAGTACTTC.

CDR3 amino acids: CASSPTPGASSYNSPLHF. CDR3 bases: TGTGCCAGCAGTCCTACTCCGGGGGCGAGCTCCTATAATTCACCCCTCCACTTT. The rearrangement uses TRBV28 and TRBJ1-6; a weak D match, TRBD1 (6 bases). Germline CDR1 reads MDHEN; CDR2 reads SYDVKM. CDR3 length: 18 amino acids. V lost 5 bases and J 0 bases, leaving 17 bases between the germline ends.

This chain connects TRBV19 to TRBJ1-1; D call uncertain. Germline V lookup: CDR1 LNHDA, CDR2 SQIVND (reference sequence). The CDR3 totals 15 residues. V lost 1 base, J lost 0 bases, and 9 bases lay in between. The CDR3 region is CASSIVWSLNTEAFF. CDR3 coding DNA: TGTGCCAGTAGTATAGTCTGGTCCTTGAACACTGAAGCTTTCTTT.

The chain couples TRBV11-3 to TRBJ1-2; a weak D match, TRBD1 (6 bases). This CDR3 region has 14 residues. Germline CDR1 and CDR2: SGHNT and YENEEA. The V end lost 2 bases, the J end lost 2 bases, and 9 bases lay between the germline ends. The CDR3 coding sequence is TGTGCCAGCAGCTTAAGTGGGGGCAACTATGGCTACACCTTC. Residues: CASSLSGGNYGYTF.